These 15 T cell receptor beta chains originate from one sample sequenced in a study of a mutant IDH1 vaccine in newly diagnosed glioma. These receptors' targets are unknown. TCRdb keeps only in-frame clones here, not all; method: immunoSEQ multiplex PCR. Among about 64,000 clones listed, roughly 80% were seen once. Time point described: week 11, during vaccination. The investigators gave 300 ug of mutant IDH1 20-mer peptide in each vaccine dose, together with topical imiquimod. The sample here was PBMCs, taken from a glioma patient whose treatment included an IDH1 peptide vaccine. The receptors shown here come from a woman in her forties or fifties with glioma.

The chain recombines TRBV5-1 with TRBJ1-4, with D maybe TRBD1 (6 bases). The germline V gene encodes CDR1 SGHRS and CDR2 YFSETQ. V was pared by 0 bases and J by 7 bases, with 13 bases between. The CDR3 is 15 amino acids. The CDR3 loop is CASSLGGGGSEKLFF. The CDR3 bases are TGCGCCAGCAGCTTGGGAGGAGGGGGGAGTGAAAAACTGTTTTTT.

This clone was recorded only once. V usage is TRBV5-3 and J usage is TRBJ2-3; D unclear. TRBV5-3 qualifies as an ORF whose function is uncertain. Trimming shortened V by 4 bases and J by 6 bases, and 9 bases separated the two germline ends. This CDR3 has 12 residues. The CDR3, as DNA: TGTGCCAGAAGCCCCCCGGCGGATACGCAGTATTTT. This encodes CARSPPADTQYF.

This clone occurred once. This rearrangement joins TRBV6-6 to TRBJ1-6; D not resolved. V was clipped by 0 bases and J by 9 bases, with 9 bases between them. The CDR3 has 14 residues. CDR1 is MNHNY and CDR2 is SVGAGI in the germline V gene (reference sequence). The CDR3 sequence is CASSYSTSFSPLHF. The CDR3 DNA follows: TGTGCCAGCAGTTACTCGACCTCGTTTTCACCCCTCCACTTT.

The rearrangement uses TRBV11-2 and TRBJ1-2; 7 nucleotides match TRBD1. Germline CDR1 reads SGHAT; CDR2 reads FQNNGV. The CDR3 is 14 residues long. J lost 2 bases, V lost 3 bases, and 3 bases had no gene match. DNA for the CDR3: TGTGCCAGCAGCTTTGCCAGGGGGAACTATGGCTACACCTTC. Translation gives CASSFARGNYGYTF.

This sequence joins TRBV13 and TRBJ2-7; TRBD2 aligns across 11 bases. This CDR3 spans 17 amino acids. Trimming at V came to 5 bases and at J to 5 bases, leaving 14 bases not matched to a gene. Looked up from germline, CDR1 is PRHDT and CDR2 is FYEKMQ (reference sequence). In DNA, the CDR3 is TGTGCCAGCAGCCGGGGCCGCCTAGCGGGGGGTCGAGACGAGCAGTACTTC. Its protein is CASSRGRLAGGRDEQYF.

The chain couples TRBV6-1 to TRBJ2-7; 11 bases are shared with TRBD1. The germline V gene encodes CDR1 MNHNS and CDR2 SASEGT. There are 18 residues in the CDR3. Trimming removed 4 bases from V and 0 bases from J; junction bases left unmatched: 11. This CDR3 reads CASSAPGTGGASSYEQYF. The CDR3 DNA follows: TGTGCCAGCAGTGCCCCCGGGACAGGGGGAGCTAGCTCCTACGAGCAGTACTTC.

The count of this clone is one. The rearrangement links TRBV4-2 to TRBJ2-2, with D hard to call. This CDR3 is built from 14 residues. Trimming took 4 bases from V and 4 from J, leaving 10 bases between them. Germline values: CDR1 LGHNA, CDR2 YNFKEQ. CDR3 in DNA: TGTGCCAGCAGCCCCAAACCCGGCACCGGGGAGCTGTTTTTT. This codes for CASSPKPGTGELFF.

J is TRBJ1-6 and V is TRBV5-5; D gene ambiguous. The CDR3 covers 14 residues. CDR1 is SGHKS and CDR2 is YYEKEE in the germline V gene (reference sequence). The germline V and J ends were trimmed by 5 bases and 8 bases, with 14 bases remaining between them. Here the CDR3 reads CASRGPGVDSPLHF. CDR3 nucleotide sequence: TGTGCCAGCAGGGGTCCCGGGGTGGATTCACCCCTCCACTTT.

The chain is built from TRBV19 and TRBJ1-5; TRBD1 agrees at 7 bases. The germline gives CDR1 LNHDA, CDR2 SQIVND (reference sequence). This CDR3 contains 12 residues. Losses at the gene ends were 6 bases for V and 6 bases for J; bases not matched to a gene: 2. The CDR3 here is CASRRQGQPQHF. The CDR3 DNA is TGTGCCAGTAGGCGACAGGGTCAGCCCCAGCATTTT.

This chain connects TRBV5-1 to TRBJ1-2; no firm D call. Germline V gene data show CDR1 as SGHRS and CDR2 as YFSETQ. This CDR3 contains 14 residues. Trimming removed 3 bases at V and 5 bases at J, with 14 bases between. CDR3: CASSSGPEMYGYTF. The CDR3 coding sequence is TGCGCCAGCAGCTCCGGGCCGGAGATGTATGGCTACACCTTC.

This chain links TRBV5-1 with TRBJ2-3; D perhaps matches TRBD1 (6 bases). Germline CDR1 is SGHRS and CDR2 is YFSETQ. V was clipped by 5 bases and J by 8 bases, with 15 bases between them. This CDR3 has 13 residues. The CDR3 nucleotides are TGCGCCAGCAGGACACCTGGACAGCCTACGCAGTATTTT. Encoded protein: CASRTPGQPTQYF.

CDR3 sequence (DNA): TGTGCCAGCAGCCAAGATGGGTCGTCCGGCCGTGGCTACACCTTC. Residues: CASSQDGSSGRGYTF. V gene TRBV14 combines with J gene TRBJ1-2; no clear D gene. The CDR3 runs 15 residues. V lost 0 bases, J lost 7 bases, and 15 bases lay in between. In germline, CDR1 is SGHDN, CDR2 FVKESK. The full variable domain, rest sourced from reference TRBV14 and TRBJ1-2, is EAGVTQFPSHSVIEKGQTVTLRCDPISGHDNLYWYRRVMGKEIKFLLHFVKESKQDESGMPNNRFLAERTGGTYSTLKVQPAELEDSGVYFCASSQDGSSGRGYTFGSGTRLTVV.

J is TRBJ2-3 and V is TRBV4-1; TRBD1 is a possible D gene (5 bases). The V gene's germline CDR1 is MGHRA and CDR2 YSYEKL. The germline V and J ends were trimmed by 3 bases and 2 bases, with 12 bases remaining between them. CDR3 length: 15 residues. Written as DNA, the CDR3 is TGCGCCAGCAGCCACAGGGTTCCCTTCACAGATACGCAGTATTTT. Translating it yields CASSHRVPFTDTQYF.

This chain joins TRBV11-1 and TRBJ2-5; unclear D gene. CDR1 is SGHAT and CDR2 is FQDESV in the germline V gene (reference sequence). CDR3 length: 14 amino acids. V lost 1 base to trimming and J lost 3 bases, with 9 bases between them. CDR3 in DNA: TGTGCCAGCAGCTTAGGCCTGAATAAAGAGACCCAGTACTTC. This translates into CASSLGLNKETQYF.

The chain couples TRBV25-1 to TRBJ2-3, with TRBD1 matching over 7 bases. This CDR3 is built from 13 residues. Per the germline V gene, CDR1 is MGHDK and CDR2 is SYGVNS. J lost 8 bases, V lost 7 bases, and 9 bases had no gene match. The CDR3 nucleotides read TGTGCCAGCACCAGACAGGCAGGGGGTACGCAGTATTTT. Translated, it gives CASTRQAGGTQYF.